One sample yielded the 15 T cell receptor beta chains listed below, sequenced in a study of Graves' ophthalmopathy and Graves' hyperthyroidism. Scientists amplified the TCR beta CDR3 regions from RNA transcripts. The first-round RT-PCR employed HTBI primers together with the Qiagen OneStep RT-PCR kit. A multiplex PCR was then performed as the second round. TCRdb recomputed calls from the multiplex PCR reads with MiXCR, one row per CDR3 protein. The sample holds around 400,000 distinct CDR3 sequences, under 25% seen once. Material: peripheral blood. These receptors were obtained from a woman aged 18-30 years with stable Graves' hyperthyroidism.

The rearrangement joins TRBV20-1 to TRBJ2-5, with 9 bases lining up with TRBD2. V shed 6 bases, J shed 5 bases, and the junction held 10 bases outside the gene matches. The germline V gene has CDR1 DFQATT and CDR2 SNEGSKA (reference sequence). The CDR3 has 14 residues. CDR3 region: CSAVHAGGLETQYF. CDR3 in DNA: TGCAGTGCGGTTCACGCGGGGGGGCTGGAGACCCAGTACTTC.

The sample holds many counts of this clonotype. The chain is built from TRBV28 and TRBJ1-2, with a tentative D call TRBD1 (6 bases). The V gene's germline CDR1 is MDHEN and CDR2 SYDVKM. The germline V and J ends were trimmed by 6 bases and 1 base, with 15 bases remaining between them. This CDR3 is built from 15 residues. The CDR3 region has the DNA TGTGCCAGCAGGTCCCCCAGGGGCAGTAACTATGGCTACACCTTC. It encodes CASRSPRGSNYGYTF.

V usage is TRBV12-3 or TRBV12-4 and J usage is TRBJ1-5, with 10 bases matching TRBD1. This CDR3 is built from 16 residues. Trimming removed 1 base from V and 4 bases from J; junction bases left unmatched: 4. The CDR3 nucleotides read TGTGCCAGCAGTTTAGGGGACAGGGGATTAAATCAGCCCCAGCATTTT. Amino acid sequence: CASSLGDRGLNQPQHF.

This clonotype was recorded at least ten times. The V and J genes are TRBV7-9 and TRBJ2-7; D perhaps matches TRBD1 (6 bases). Trimming cost V 4 bases and J 5 bases, with 15 bases left between them. From germline, CDR1 is SEHNR and CDR2 FQNEAQ (reference sequence). This CDR3 region has 14 residues. The CDR3 is CASSSDRRVDEQYF. In DNA form, the CDR3 reads TGTGCCAGCAGCTCTGACAGGAGAGTTGACGAGCAGTACTTC.

This clonotype occurred many times. V usage is TRBV7-2 and J usage is TRBJ2-2, with D uncertain. This CDR3 has 12 amino acids. Per germline, CDR1 SGHTA and CDR2 FQGNSA. V was cut by 0 bases and J by 6 bases, with 2 bases left in between. The DNA of the CDR3 is TGTGCCAGCAGCTTAGCTCCCGGGGAGCTGTTTTTT. Amino acids: CASSLAPGELFF. Full variable domain (remainder filled in from reference TRBV7-2 and TRBJ2-2): GAGVSQSPSNKVTEKGKDVELRCDPISGHTALYWYRQSLGQGLEFLIYFQGNSAPDKSGLPSDRFSAERTGGSVSTLTIQRTQQEDSAVYLCASSLAPGELFFGEGSRLTVL.

Ten or more counts support this clonotype. CDR3 residues: CAWIPSFVNTEAFF. The CDR3 DNA reads as TGTGCCTGGATCCCCAGCTTTGTTAACACTGAAGCTTTCTTT. V and J are TRBV30 and TRBJ1-1; D is undetermined. The germline V and J ends were trimmed by 4 bases and 2 bases, with 14 bases remaining between them. Per the germline V gene, CDR1 is GTSNPN and CDR2 is SVGIG (reference sequence). The CDR3 is 14 amino acids.

The V gene is TRBV5-6, the J gene TRBJ2-7, with unresolved D. This CDR3 is 12 amino acids long. The germline CDR1 and CDR2 sequences are SGHDT and YYEEEE. V was trimmed by 3 bases and J by 3 bases, leaving 7 bases between them. The CDR3 DNA reads TGTGCCAGCAGCTCTCTGGACTACGAGCAGTACTTC. It encodes CASSSLDYEQYF.

The V gene is TRBV6-1, the J gene TRBJ1-5; D gene unclear. The CDR3 contains 14 residues. The germline V gene has CDR1 MNHNS and CDR2 SASEGT. With 6 bases removed from V and 5 bases from J, the gap between germline ends came to 14 bases. For the CDR3, the DNA is TGTGCCAGCAGCACGGTGTCGAGAGATCAGCCCCAGCATTTT. This encodes CASSTVSRDQPQHF.

This clonotype was observed at least ten times. The gene calls are TRBV7-2 and TRBJ1-6; D may be TRBD1 (5 bases). CDR3 length: 15 residues. V lost 1 base and J 9 bases, leaving 13 bases between the germline ends. In germline, CDR1 is SGHTA, CDR2 FQGNSA. The CDR3 region has the DNA TGTGCCAGCAGCTTAGTGGGCCAGAGGGGTTCACCCCTCCACTTT. This gives the protein CASSLVGQRGSPLHF.

A few counts support this clonotype. The V call is TRBV20-1, the J call TRBJ2-7, with 11 bases matching TRBD2. CDR3 length: 13 residues. CDR1 and CDR2 from the germline V gene are DFQATT and SNEGSKA (reference sequence). Losses at the gene ends were 8 bases for V and 3 bases for J; bases not matched to a gene: 6. CDR3 region: CSIIAGGDYEQYF. The CDR3 region has the DNA TGCAGTATTATAGCGGGGGGGGACTACGAGCAGTACTTC.

Many counts were recorded for this clonotype. This rearrangement joins TRBV28 to TRBJ2-2; TRBD1 matches at 8 bases. The germline CDR1 and CDR2 sequences are MDHEN and SYDVKM. The V segment lost 3 bases and the J segment 3 bases; nucleotides outside the gene matches: 9. The length of the CDR3 is 17 residues. CDR3 DNA: TGTGCCAGCAGTTTCTCGGCAGGGGGCGGGTACACCGGGGAGCTGTTTTTT. Protein: CASSFSAGGGYTGELFF.

The count of this clonotype is one. The V and J genes are TRBV12-3 or TRBV12-4 and TRBJ1-6; 8 bases line up with TRBD1. The CDR3 covers 14 residues. Trimming removed 6 bases from V and 10 bases from J; junction bases left unmatched: 8. The CDR3 sequence is CASSQTGGGSPLHF. The CDR3 DNA reads as TGTGCCAGCAGCCAAACAGGGGGTGGGTCACCCCTCCACTTT.

In this sample, this clonotype turned up many times. This chain links TRBV7-2 with TRBJ1-2, with a weak D call TRBD1 (6 bases). This CDR3 is built from 15 residues. The V gene lost 2 bases and the J gene lost 3 bases, with 13 bases spanning the gap. Germline V gene sequence: CDR1 SGHTA, CDR2 FQGNSA. CDR3 region: CASSLSYGGHYGYTF. For the CDR3, the DNA is TGTGCCAGCAGCTTATCTTACGGGGGCCACTATGGCTACACCTTC. Full variable domain (rest looked up from reference TRBV7-2 and TRBJ1-2): GAGVSQSPSNKVTEKGKDVELRCDPISGHTALYWYRQSLGQGLEFLIYFQGNSAPDKSGLPSDRFSAERTGGSVSTLTIQRTQQEDSAVYLCASSLSYGGHYGYTFGSGTRLTVV.

This clonotype occurred many times. The rearrangement joins TRBV12-3 or TRBV12-4 to TRBJ1-5, with D hard to call. Trimming removed 3 bases from V and 0 bases from J, with 12 bases in between. The CDR3 contains 16 residues. In DNA, the CDR3 is TGTGCCAGCAGTTTCGGCGATCTACATAGCAATCAGCCCCAGCATTTT. Translated, it gives CASSFGDLHSNQPQHF.

The table lists this clonotype with many counts. The rearrangement joins TRBV28 to TRBJ2-7; 10 bases are shared with TRBD2. V dropped 5 bases and J dropped 3; count of bases not matched to a gene: 7. Germline CDR1 reads MDHEN; CDR2 reads SYDVKM. The CDR3 sequence is 15 residues long. CDR3 sequence: CASSPGTSVYYEQYF. The DNA of the CDR3 is TGTGCCAGCAGTCCCGGGACTAGCGTTTACTACGAGCAGTACTTC. The variable domain in full, with the rest retrieved from reference TRBV28 and TRBJ2-7, is DVKVTQSSRYLVKRTGEKVFLECVQDMDHENMFWYRQDPGLGLRLIYFSYDVKMKEKGDIPEGYSVSREKKERFSLILESASTNQTSMYLCASSPGTSVYYEQYFGPGTRLTVT.